This T cell receptor beta chain was captured in a study of regulatory T cells in long-lasting Graves disease. Study results and caveats: Comparison showed that persistent patients shared more public clonotypes (2,741) than new patients (over 950).

Trimming took off 2 bases at V and 2 bases at J, with 8 bases between the two ends. CDR1 is SGHKS and CDR2 is YYEKEE in the germline V gene (reference sequence). This CDR3 spans 15 amino acids. Building the TCR beta libraries relied on iRepertoire HTBI primers, and CDR3 regions underwent Arm-PCR. Using its own MiXCR run on the multiplex PCR reads, TCRdb lists one record per CDR3 protein. The sample includes some 430,000 distinct CDR3 sequences, approximately 21% of them seen just once. As for time point: persistent/refractory GD, antithyroid drugs over 5 years with positive TRAb. Following extraction of RNA from PBMCs, that RNA was used to make the TCR library. As for this clonotype: Its target is unknown.

The receptor comes from a female donor with Graves disease. The sample in question was peripheral blood mononuclear cells (PBMCs), obtained when the disease was refractory, from a patient treated with antithyroid drugs. V and J are TRBV5-5 and TRBJ1-6; D ambiguous. Here the CDR3 reads CASSFGVTYNSPLHF. The CDR3 nucleotides read TGTGCCAGCAGCTTTGGGGTAACCTATAATTCACCCCTCCACTTT.